Listed below are T cell receptor beta chains from one sample, sequenced in a study of T cells in Graves' hyperthyroidism and ophthalmopathy. TCRdb processed the multiplex PCR reads anew with MiXCR; each CDR3 protein has one entry. The sample has hundreds of thousands of distinct CDR3 sequences; around 13% are singletons. Sequenced material: blood. Receptors were obtained from a woman under 30 with Graves' hyperthyroidism. CDR3s include the opening cysteine and the closing phenylalanine or tryptophan. D genes are given only for firm matches. The size field is filled for only some rows; it gives once, few, many or a size class.

J gene | clone size | V gene | D gene | CDR3 DNA | CDR3 protein
TRBJ2-7 | - | TRBV15 | - | TGTGCCACCAGCAGCCCGGAGACAGGAGCCTACGAGCAGTACTTC | CATSSPETGAYEQYF
TRBJ1-1 | many | TRBV28 | - | TGTGCCAGCAGTTTATTGGCAGGGGTATGGACTGAAGCTTTCTTT | CASSLLAGVWTEAFF
TRBJ1-2 | - | TRBV20-1 | - | TGCAGTGCTAGAGACCCAACCGGGCCGCACTATGGCTACACCTTC | CSARDPTGPHYGYTF
TRBJ2-1 | - | TRBV5-6 | TRBD1 | TGTGCCAGCAGCCAGACAGGGTTCCGAAATGAGCAGTTCTTC | CASSQTGFRNEQFF
TRBJ2-1 | - | TRBV24-1 | TRBD2 | TGTGCCACCAGTGACCCTCAACTAGCGGGAGGGCCCGGAGAGCAGTTCTTC | CATSDPQLAGGPGEQFF
TRBJ2-7 | many | TRBV2 | - | TGTGCCAGCAGTGGACAGCTCAGCTCCTACGAGCAGTACTTC | CASSGQLSSYEQYF
TRBJ2-5 | - | TRBV7-8 | TRBD2 | TGTGCCAGCAGTAGGACTAGCGGGAGTCAAGAGACCCAGTACTTC | CASSRTSGSQETQYF
TRBJ2-2 | few | TRBV19 | TRBD1 | TGTGCCAGTACCTTAGACAGGGTCAGGACCGGGGAGCTGTTTTTT | CASTLDRVRTGELFF
TRBJ1-1 | many | TRBV19 | - | TGTGCCAGTTGCAGGGGATCGAACACTGAAGCTTTCTTT | CASCRGSNTEAFF
TRBJ1-2 | - | TRBV11-2 | - | TGTGCCAACAGCTTAGACCCCTTGGCAGGCTATGGCTACACCTTC | CANSLDPLAGYGYTF
TRBJ1-2 | - | TRBV19 | - | TGTGCCAGTCATCCGGAATCCCGGGGTGGCTACACCTTC | CASHPESRGGYTF
TRBJ1-1 | many | TRBV2 | - | TGTGCCAGCAGTGATAGTCGGGGGGCGAGCCCAGAAGCTTTCTTT | CASSDSRGASPEAFF
TRBJ2-3 | - | TRBV7-6 | - | TGTGCCAGCAGCTTATCGGGGTTTCAAGATACGCAGTATTTT | CASSLSGFQDTQYF
TRBJ2-3 | few | TRBV9 | - | TGTGCCAGCAGCGTAGAGGCTAGGGATACGCAGTATTTT | CASSVEARDTQYF